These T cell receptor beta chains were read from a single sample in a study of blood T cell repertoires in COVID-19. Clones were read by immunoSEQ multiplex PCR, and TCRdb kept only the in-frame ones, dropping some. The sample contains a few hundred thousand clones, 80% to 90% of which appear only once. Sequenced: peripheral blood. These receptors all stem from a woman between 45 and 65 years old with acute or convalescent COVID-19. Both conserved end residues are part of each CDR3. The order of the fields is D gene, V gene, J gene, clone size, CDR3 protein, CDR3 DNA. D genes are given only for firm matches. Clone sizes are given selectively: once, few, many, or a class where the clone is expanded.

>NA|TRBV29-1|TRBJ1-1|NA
CSVADMGLNTEAFF
TGCAGCGTGGCTGACATGGGCCTGAACACTGAAGCTTTCTTT
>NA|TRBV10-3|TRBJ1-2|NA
CAISGDFDYGYTF
TGTGCCATCAGTGGAGACTTCGACTATGGCTACACCTTC
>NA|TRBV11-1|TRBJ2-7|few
CASSRGGGSYEQYF
TGTGCCAGCAGCCGAGGGGGGGGCTCCTACGAGCAGTACTTC
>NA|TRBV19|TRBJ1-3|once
CASSMVTASGNTIYF
TGTGCCAGTAGTATGGTGACAGCCTCTGGAAACACCATATATTTT
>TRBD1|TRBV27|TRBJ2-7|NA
CASSSVIRTGGSYEQYF
TGTGCCAGCAGCTCAGTCATCAGGACAGGGGGATCCTACGAGCAGTACTTC
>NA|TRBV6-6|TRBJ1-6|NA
CASSSPENSPLHF
TGTGCCAGCAGCTCCCCAGAAAATTCACCCCTCCACTTT
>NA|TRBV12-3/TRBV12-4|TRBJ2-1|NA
CASSLMGASRVF
TGTGCCAGCAGTTTAATGGGGGCTAGTAGAGTCTTC
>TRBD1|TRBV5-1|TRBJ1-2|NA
CASSFGQGGYGYTF
TGCGCCAGCAGCTTCGGACAGGGAGGATATGGCTACACCTTC
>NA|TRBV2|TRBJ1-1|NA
CASSSRDTGSPGTEAFF
TGTGCCAGCAGTTCCCGGGACACTGGCTCCCCCGGAACTGAAGCTTTCTTT
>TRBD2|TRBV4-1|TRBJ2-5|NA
CASSSLAGPKAQYF
TGCGCCAGCAGCTCGTTAGCGGGACCCAAGGCCCAGTACTTC
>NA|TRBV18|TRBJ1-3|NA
CASSPQRDSGNTIYF
TGTGCCAGCTCACCTCAGCGGGACTCTGGAAACACCATATATTTT
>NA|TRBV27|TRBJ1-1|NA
CASSLGGSPEAFF
TGTGCCAGCAGTTTGGGGGGAAGCCCTGAAGCTTTCTTT
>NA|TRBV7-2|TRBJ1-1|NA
CASSFGIQGRATEAFF
TGTGCCAGCAGCTTTGGTATCCAGGGGCGAGCCACTGAAGCTTTCTTT
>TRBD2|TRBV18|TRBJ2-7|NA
CASSPRGLAGTYEQYF
TGTGCCAGCTCACCGCGGGGACTAGCGGGAACCTACGAGCAGTACTTC
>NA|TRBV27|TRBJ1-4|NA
CASSPFQSNRGEKLFF
TGTGCCAGCAGTCCCTTCCAGTCCAATCGGGGTGAAAAACTGTTTTTT
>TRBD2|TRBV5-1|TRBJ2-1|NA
CASSPAGVGSYNEQFF
TGCGCCAGCAGCCCAGCGGGAGTGGGATCCTACAATGAGCAGTTCTTC
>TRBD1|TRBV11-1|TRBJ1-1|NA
CASSQYRGTEAFF
TGTGCCAGCAGCCAGTACAGGGGCACTGAAGCTTTCTTT
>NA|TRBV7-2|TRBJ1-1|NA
CASSPRGVLGNTEAFF
TGTGCCAGCAGCCCGCGGGGGGTGTTGGGGAACACTGAAGCTTTCTTT
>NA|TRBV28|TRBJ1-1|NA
CASTSPSGTEAFF
TGTGCCAGCACTTCTCCGTCGGGTACTGAAGCTTTCTTT
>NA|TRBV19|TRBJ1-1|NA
CASSPTGYTEAFF
TGTGCCAGTAGTCCGACCGGGTACACTGAAGCTTTCTTT
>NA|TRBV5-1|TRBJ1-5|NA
CASSLSGDNQPQHF
TGCGCCAGCAGCTTGTCAGGGGACAATCAGCCCCAGCATTTT
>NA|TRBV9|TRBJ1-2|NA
CASEGLYGYTF
TGTGCCAGCGAGGGTCTGTACGGCTACACCTTC
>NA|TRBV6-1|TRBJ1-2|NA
CASSDQGLYGYTF
TGTGCCAGCAGTGACCAGGGGCTCTATGGCTACACCTTC
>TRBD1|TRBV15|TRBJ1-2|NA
CATSSPGQRHTF
TGTGCCACCAGCAGCCCGGGACAGCGCCACACCTTC
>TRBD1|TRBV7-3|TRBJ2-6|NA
CASSLEGASGANVLTF
TGTGCCAGCAGCCTCGAGGGGGCCTCTGGGGCCAACGTCCTGACTTTC
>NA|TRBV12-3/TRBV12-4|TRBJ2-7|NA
CASSQIGAYEQYF
TGTGCCAGCAGTCAGATAGGGGCCTACGAGCAGTACTTC
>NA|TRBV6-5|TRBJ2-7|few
CASRPDIWSSDEQYF
TGTGCCAGCAGACCCGACATATGGTCCTCTGACGAGCAGTACTTC